Listed below are T cell receptor beta chains from one sample, sequenced in a study of monozygotic twins with inflammatory bowel disease. TCRdb reprocessed the 5' RACE reads, keeping one entry per CDR3 protein, no DNA. This table lists fewer than 350,000 distinct CDR3 sequences. The sequencing sample was made of blood. These receptors originate from a human donor with ulcerative colitis or Crohn's disease, or a healthy co-twin of an affected twin (not recorded which). Both conserved end residues are part of each CDR3. The order of the fields is V gene, CDR3 length, J gene, CDR3 protein.

TRBV5-1,15,TRBJ2-7,CASSLSRPTFYEQYF
TRBV14,16,TRBJ2-5,CASSQGVGGTEETQYF
TRBV7-9,12,TRBJ1-2,CASRQGIYGYTF
TRBV19,13,TRBJ2-3,CASGTSSTDTQYF
TRBV9,13,TRBJ2-2,CASSVMGAGELFF
TRBV28,14,TRBJ2-2,CASSPLDPTGELFF
TRBV20-1,18,TRBJ2-3,CSVGGGTGGPGGTDTQYF
TRBV29-1,14,TRBJ2-7,CSVTLAGNIYEQYF
TRBV7-8,16,TRBJ1-3,CASSPGVLSIGNTIYF
TRBV20-1,12,TRBJ2-2,CSAEGLDGELFF
TRBV5-6,19,TRBJ2-1,CASSLNPIRLGHTTNEQFF
TRBV7-6,18,TRBJ2-2,CASSLTLLGAQGTGELFF
TRBV28,14,TRBJ2-1,CASSLGELYNEQFF
TRBV30,12,TRBJ2-1,CAWSFRDNEQFF
TRBV2,14,TRBJ2-1,CASSAGPHYNEQFF
TRBV29-1,12,TRBJ2-1,CSVVEGYNEQFF
TRBV12-3/TRBV12-4,14,TRBJ2-7,CASSLGFGGREQYF
TRBV7-2,15,TRBJ1-2,CASSPPGQLYYGYTF
TRBV29-1,12,TRBJ1-1,CSVDRGDTEAFF
TRBV7-2,15,TRBJ2-3,CASSLGTAMVDTQYF
TRBV18,13,TRBJ1-3,CASASGIGNTIYF
TRBV4-1,16,TRBJ2-2,CASSQEDREYSGELFF
TRBV10-2,16,TRBJ1-2,CASSEATGGLVYGYTF
TRBV6-5,14,TRBJ2-5,CASSFEDRQETQYF
TRBV20-1,12,TRBJ2-7,CSARARSYEQYF
TRBV5-6,14,TRBJ2-7,CASSLGLASYEQYF
TRBV5-1,12,TRBJ2-2,CASSFIAGELFF
TRBV5-1,14,TRBJ2-3,CASSLGPGGDTQYF
TRBV7-9,13,TRBJ1-2,CASSEQPNYGYTF
TRBV11-2,13,TRBJ1-6,CASSFPDNSPLHF
TRBV20-1,17,TRBJ1-6,CSARDPRAGGLQSPLHF
TRBV7-2,22,TRBJ2-7,CASSFGTILIDRRDREEYEQYF
TRBV28,15,TRBJ2-7,CASLLGGLAGAEQYF
TRBV5-1,14,TRBJ2-2,CASSPALKTGELFF
TRBV20-1,15,TRBJ2-7,CSARDLRQSAYEQYF
TRBV29-1,13,TRBJ1-2,CSVGGGSGYGYTF
TRBV5-1,15,TRBJ2-1,CASSVWGGSYNEQFF
TRBV20-1,14,TRBJ2-7,CSAIEGSSGYEQYF
TRBV5-1,16,TRBJ2-1,CARGATRTSGGNEQFF
TRBV4-1,15,TRBJ1-5,CASSRKTGLSQPQHF
TRBV10-2,17,TRBJ2-7,CASSTTPWTGDTYEQYF
TRBV4-3,12,TRBJ2-2,CASSPETGELFF
TRBV5-1,13,TRBJ2-1,CASSLVFGSEQFF